The 9 T cell receptor beta chains below all came from one sample that was sequenced in a study of T cell changes during pregnancy in multiple sclerosis. Generated by immunoSEQ multiplex PCR, the TCRdb table keeps only in-frame clones and is missing some. The table includes 50,000 to 65,000 clones, around 93% detected once. The specimen was CD8+ T cells from peripheral blood mononuclear cells, collected in the second trimester of pregnancy. Receptor source: a female donor with multiple sclerosis, enrolled in a pregnancy study.

The rearrangement links TRBV5-1 to TRBJ1-2; 7 nucleotides agree with TRBD1. V lost 1 base to trimming and J lost 2 bases; unmatched junction nucleotides: 5. This CDR3 has 15 residues. Germline lookup yields CDR1 SGHRS and CDR2 YFSETQ. The CDR3 region is CASSLSIGGNYGYTF. The DNA for the CDR3 is TGCGCCAGCAGCTTGAGTATAGGGGGCAACTATGGCTACACCTTC.

The V call is TRBV9, the J call TRBJ1-5; TRBD1 matches 9 bases. The CDR3 is 14 residues long. The V gene end was trimmed by 6 bases and the J gene end by 6 bases; junction bases not matched to a gene: 7. Germline lookup yields CDR1 SGDLS and CDR2 YYNGEE. The CDR3 DNA sequence: TGTGCCAGCAATACAGGGGGCGCGGGTCAGCCCCAGCATTTT. It is translated as CASNTGGAGQPQHF.

V is TRBV7-9 and J is TRBJ2-7; the D gene is possibly TRBD2 (6 bases). Trimming took off 4 bases at V and 0 bases at J, with 13 bases between the two ends. Germline CDR1 and CDR2: SEHNR and FQNEAQ (reference sequence). The CDR3 runs to 15 residues. The CDR3 loop is CASSSSGGNSYEQYF. The CDR3, as DNA: TGTGCCAGCAGCTCCAGCGGAGGGAACTCCTACGAGCAGTACTTC.

The CDR3 spells CASSWDRTSTDTQYF. The CDR3 DNA reads TGTGCCAGCAGTTGGGACAGAACTAGCACAGATACGCAGTATTTT. The chain employs TRBV6-6 and TRBJ2-3; the match to TRBD1 covers 7 bases. Germline values: CDR1 MNHNY, CDR2 SVGAGI (reference sequence). The CDR3 runs 15 residues. The V segment lost 4 bases and the J segment 0 bases; nucleotides outside the gene matches: 4.

The chain links TRBV7-8 to TRBJ2-7, with TRBD2 identical over 7 bases. Trimming at V came to 5 bases and at J to 3 bases, leaving 7 bases not matched to a gene. In germline, CDR1 is SGHVS, CDR2 FQNEAQ. The CDR3 extends over 14 amino acids. The CDR3: CASSPPPGGYEQYF. In DNA, the CDR3 is TGTGCCAGCAGCCCCCCCCCGGGAGGCTACGAGCAGTACTTC.

V gene TRBV4-1 combines with J gene TRBJ2-7; D not resolved. V lost 0 bases, J lost 4 bases, and 7 bases lay in between. The length of the CDR3 is 13 residues. Looked up from germline, CDR1 is MGHRA and CDR2 is YSYEKL. CDR3 nucleotides: TGCGCCAGCAGCCAAGACATGGCTTACGAGCAGTACTTC. It is translated as CASSQDMAYEQYF.

The chain joins TRBV18 to TRBJ1-1, with a possible D match to TRBD1 (5 bases). The CDR3 spans 16 residues. Germline-derived CDR1 and CDR2 are KGHSH and LQKENI. Trimming took 2 bases from V and 5 from J, leaving 18 bases between them. CDR3 DNA sequence: TGTGCCAGCTCACCATTCGACGGACAACCGGAGACTGAAGCTTTCTTT. As protein: CASSPFDGQPETEAFF.

The chain recombines TRBV19 with TRBJ1-2; no firm D call. The CDR3 has 15 amino acids. Deletions cut 7 bases from V and 2 bases from J, with 17 bases between. Germline CDR1 LNHDA, CDR2 SQIVND (reference sequence). The CDR3 nucleotides are TGTGCCAGTAAACCGCCGTACACCACGAACTATGGCTACACCTTC. Protein product: CASKPPYTTNYGYTF.

The chain has TRBV27 and TRBJ2-5; 10 bases line up with TRBD2. The CDR3 length is 15 residues. In germline, CDR1 is MNHEY, CDR2 SMNVEV (reference sequence). Trimming cost V 4 bases and J 5 bases; bases outside gene matches: 7. The CDR3 loop reads CASSYQREGLETQYF. The CDR3 DNA reads TGTGCCAGCAGTTACCAGCGGGAGGGCCTCGAGACCCAGTACTTC.